What follows are 30 T cell receptor beta chains derived from one specimen sequenced in a study of OX40 agonist ivuxolimab in advanced cancers. TCRdb's copy holds only in-frame clones and misses some; the assay was immunoSEQ multiplex PCR. The sample has roughly 26,000 clones, about 90% seen once. The sequencing here drew on CD4+ or CD8+ T cells sorted from blood, taken in a trial of the OX40 agonist ivuxolimab. These receptors were collected from an adult with an advanced solid tumor such as melanoma, head and neck, liver or kidney cancer.

The V gene is TRBV4-1, the J gene TRBJ2-7; 11 bases line up with TRBD1. V was pared by 1 base and J by 4 bases, with 3 bases of the junction left unmatched. CDR1 is MGHRA and CDR2 is YSYEKL in the germline V gene. The CDR3 contains 15 residues. The CDR3: CASSQGTGGGYEQYF. In DNA form, the CDR3 reads TGCGCCAGCAGCCAAGGGACAGGGGGCGGTTACGAGCAGTACTTC.

This clone has just one count. The chain couples TRBV5-4 to TRBJ2-1; 10 nucleotides agree with TRBD2. CDR3 length: 15 residues. V was clipped by 4 bases and J by 9 bases; unmatched bases: 10. Germline V gene data show CDR1 as SGHNT and CDR2 as YYREEE (reference sequence). CDR3 protein: CASSPSGGASPEQFF. CDR3 nucleotides: TGTGCCAGCAGCCCCAGCGGGGGGGCCTCTCCTGAGCAGTTCTTC. The whole variable domain, filled in from reference TRBV5-4 and TRBJ2-1, reads ETGVTQSPTHLIKTRGQQVTLRCSSQSGHNTVSWYQQALGQGPQFIFQYYREEENGRGNFPPRFSGLQFPNYSSELNVNALELDDSALYLCASSPSGGASPEQFFGPGTRLTVL.

This chain connects TRBV5-1 to TRBJ2-5, with a tentative D call TRBD1 (5 bases). The CDR3 runs 15 residues. Germline V gene sequence: CDR1 SGHRS, CDR2 YFSETQ. V was trimmed by 0 bases and J by 1 base, leaving 10 bases between them. The CDR3 DNA reads TGCGCCAGCAGCTTGGTTCAGGGCTCCCAAGAGACCCAGTACTTC. It specifies CASSLVQGSQETQYF. Using reference TRBV5-1 and TRBJ2-5 for the parts outside the CDR3, the full variable domain is KAGVTQTPRYLIKTRGQQVTLSCSPISGHRSVSWYQQTPGQGLQFLFEYFSETQRNKGNFPGRFSGRQFSNSRSEMNVSTLELGDSALYLCASSLVQGSQETQYFGPGTRLLVL.

This clone occurred once. The CDR3 DNA is TGTGCCAGCAGCTTACAAGAGGGGAGTTTGAACACTGAAGCTTTCTTT. It codes for CASSLQEGSLNTEAFF. This sequence joins TRBV11-2 and TRBJ1-1, with D possibly TRBD1 on 5 matching bases. Between the trimmed V and J ends, which lost 2 bases and 0 bases, there was a span of 13 bases. Germline V gene sequence: CDR1 SGHAT, CDR2 FQNNGV. The CDR3 is made up of 16 amino acids.

V gene TRBV5-6 combines with J gene TRBJ2-7; 9 bases are a match to TRBD2. The CDR3 consists of 15 residues. The V gene's germline CDR1 is SGHDT and CDR2 YYEEEE. With V trimmed by 2 bases and J by 3 bases, 6 bases remained unmatched. As DNA, the CDR3 is TGTGCCAGCAGCTTTCTTAGCGGGAGCCTCTACGAGCAGTACTTC. It is translated as CASSFLSGSLYEQYF. Looking up the rest from reference TRBV5-6 and TRBJ2-7 gives the full variable domain: DAGVTQSPTHLIKTRGQQVTLRCSPKSGHDTVSWYQQALGQGPQFIFQYYEEEERQRGNFPDRFSGHQFPNYSSELNVNALLLGDSALYLCASSFLSGSLYEQYFGPGTRLTVT.

The rearrangement joins TRBV20-1 to TRBJ2-2; D is unclear. The CDR3 runs 11 residues. V was shortened by 6 bases and J by 3 bases, with 5 bases between the two germline ends. Germline CDR1 is DFQATT and CDR2 is SNEGSKA (reference sequence). Here the CDR3 reads CSAPYTGELFF. CDR3 nucleotide sequence: TGCAGTGCCCCTTACACCGGGGAGCTGTTTTTT.

The rearrangement uses TRBV19 and TRBJ1-1, with TRBD1 matching 7 bases. CDR3 size: 15 residues. Germline V gene lookup returns CDR1 LNHDA and CDR2 SQIVND (reference sequence). V lost 3 bases to trimming and J lost 4 bases; unmatched junction nucleotides: 8. The CDR3 DNA sequence: TGTGCCAGTAGTATCTTCGCGACAGGGACCACTGAAGCTTTCTTT. Its protein is CASSIFATGTTEAFF. The full variable domain, its missing parts supplied by reference TRBV19 and TRBJ1-1, is DGGITQSPKYLFRKEGQNVTLSCEQNLNHDAMYWYRQDPGQGLRLIYYSQIVNDFQKGDIAEGYSVSREKKESFPLTVTSAQKNPTAFYLCASSIFATGTTEAFFGQGTRLTVV.

The chain uses TRBV6-5 and TRBJ2-3; 11 bases match TRBD2. Germline assignment: CDR1 MNHEY and CDR2 SVGAGI. Trimming cost V 5 bases and J 5 bases; bases outside gene matches: 6. This CDR3 region has 15 residues. CDR3 sequence reads: CASSPLAGGKDTQYF. CDR3 coding DNA: TGTGCCAGCAGTCCCCTAGCGGGGGGCAAAGATACGCAGTATTTT.

This clone has only one observation. The chain combines TRBV20-1 with TRBJ2-7; no firm D call. CDR1 and CDR2 from the germline V gene are DFQATT and SNEGSKA (reference sequence). V was trimmed by 1 base and J by 3 bases, leaving 4 bases between them. The CDR3 length is 11 residues. The CDR3 reads CSARVGYEQYF. CDR3 nucleotide sequence: TGCAGTGCTAGAGTGGGCTACGAGCAGTACTTC.

The gene calls are TRBV4-1 and TRBJ1-3; 7 positions agree with TRBD1. Trimming removed 4 bases from V and 0 bases from J; junction bases left unmatched: 3. CDR3 length: 15 amino acids. Looked up from germline, CDR1 is MGHRA and CDR2 is YSYEKL. The CDR3, as DNA: TGCGCCAGCAGCCTGGACAGGAACTCTGGAAACACCATATATTTT. It specifies CASSLDRNSGNTIYF.

The chain couples TRBV13 to TRBJ1-1; D is undetermined. The CDR3 spans 15 residues. From germline, CDR1 is PRHDT and CDR2 FYEKMQ (reference sequence). Trimming removed 4 bases at V and 2 bases at J, with 14 bases between. The CDR3 DNA follows: TGTGCCAGCAGCTACCCCCTGGGAGAAAACACTGAAGCTTTCTTT. Its translation is CASSYPLGENTEAFF.

The V gene is TRBV9, the J gene TRBJ2-1; the match to TRBD2 covers 11 bases. This CDR3 comprises 16 residues. Losses at the gene ends were 3 bases for V and 5 bases for J; bases not matched to a gene: 7. CDR1 and CDR2 from the germline V gene are SGDLS and YYNGEE. CDR3 bases: TGTGCCAGCAGCGCACTATCGGGACTAGCGGACAATGAGCAGTTCTTC. Encoded protein: CASSALSGLADNEQFF.

This chain links TRBV10-2 with TRBJ1-1; D not certain. Trimming took off 5 bases at V and 1 base at J, with 2 bases between the two ends. This CDR3 is 11 amino acids long. Germline values: CDR1 WSHSY, CDR2 SAAADI. CDR3 nucleotide sequence: TGCGCCAGCAGTCAGAACACTGAAGCTTTCTTT. Translation gives CASSQNTEAFF.

The chain carries TRBV28 and TRBJ2-5; the match to TRBD1 covers 7 bases. The ends lost 6 bases at V and 1 base at J; junction bases unmatched: 5. The CDR3 runs 14 residues. Looked up from germline, CDR1 is MDHEN and CDR2 is SYDVKM. The CDR3 nucleotides are TGTGCCAGCAGAGGACGGGACAGCCAAGAGACCCAGTACTTC. Its protein product is CASRGRDSQETQYF.

This clone was detected a few times. The V gene is TRBV6-1, the J gene TRBJ2-1; 8 nucleotides agree with TRBD1. The CDR3 runs 15 residues. V shed 4 bases, J shed 4 bases, and the junction held 6 bases outside the gene matches. CDR1 and CDR2 from the germline V gene are MNHNS and SASEGT. The CDR3 loop reads CASSGGQEYYNEQFF. CDR3 DNA: TGTGCCAGCAGTGGGGGACAGGAGTATTACAATGAGCAGTTCTTC.

The V gene is TRBV10-3, the J gene TRBJ2-1, with D maybe TRBD1 (6 bases). CDR1 ENHRY and CDR2 SYGVKD come from the germline V gene. Trimming took off 4 bases at V and 6 bases at J, with 13 bases between the two ends. This CDR3 spans 14 amino acids. In nucleotides, the CDR3 is TGTGCCATCAGTGGACAGGTAGATTCCAATGAGCAGTTCTTC. It is translated as CAISGQVDSNEQFF.

This chain uses TRBV29-1 with TRBJ2-1; D perhaps matches TRBD2 (6 bases). V lost 0 bases to trimming and J lost 2 bases, with 11 bases between them. The CDR3 consists of 15 residues. Per germline, CDR1 SQVTM and CDR2 ANQGSEA. The CDR3 region is CSVEDRGGPYNEQFF. CDR3 coding DNA: TGCAGCGTTGAAGACCGGGGAGGACCCTACAATGAGCAGTTCTTC.

V is TRBV27 and J is TRBJ1-1; TRBD1 aligns across 7 bases. The CDR3 has 15 amino acids. Per germline, CDR1 MNHEY and CDR2 SMNVEV (reference sequence). The V and J ends lost 5 bases and 4 bases, in that order; junction bases with no gene match: 10. The CDR3 DNA reads as TGTGCCAGCAGTCCGTACAGGGGATTCGGCACTGAAGCTTTCTTT. Translated: CASSPYRGFGTEAFF.

In regard to this clone: The junction shows a germline mismatch at one end, possibly a read error. V gene TRBV7-7 combines with J gene TRBJ2-3; perhaps D is TRBD1 or TRBD2 (5 bases each). Germline loops: CDR1 SSHAT, CDR2 FNYEAQ (reference sequence). This CDR3 region has 15 residues. CDR3 sequence (DNA): TGTGCTAGCAGCTTAGTTGGGGGTTCCACAGATACGCAGTATTTT. The encoded protein is CASSLVGGSTDTQYF. The full variable domain, its missing parts supplied by reference TRBV7-7 and TRBJ2-3, is GAGVSQSPRYKVTKRGQDVTLRCDPISSHATLYWYQQALGQGPEFLTYFNYEAQPDKSGLPSDRFSAERPEGSISTLTIQRTEQRDSAMYRCASSLVGGSTDTQYFGPGTRLTVL.

The genes are TRBV4-1 and TRBJ1-5, with D perhaps TRBD1 (6 bases). The CDR3 extends over 16 amino acids. V dropped 4 bases and J dropped 0 bases, with 13 bases sitting between them. Germline-derived CDR1 and CDR2 are MGHRA and YSYEKL. CDR3 DNA sequence: TGCGCCAGCAGCCTGGAATACAGGGCTAGCAATCAGCCCCAGCATTTT. It translates to CASSLEYRASNQPQHF.

This chain uses TRBV19 with TRBJ1-2; D is uncertain. CDR1 LNHDA and CDR2 SQIVND come from the germline V gene (reference sequence). V dropped 3 bases and J dropped 4 bases, with 9 bases sitting between them. The CDR3 length is 13 residues. The CDR3 sequence is CASSMTTPYGYTF. CDR3 bases: TGTGCCAGTAGTATGACCACCCCCTATGGCTACACCTTC.

The chain employs TRBV29-1 and TRBJ1-2; 7 bases match TRBD1. The ends lost 3 bases at V and 5 bases at J; junction bases unmatched: 6. There are 13 residues in the CDR3. The germline CDR1 and CDR2 sequences are SQVTM and ANQGSEA. The CDR3 coding sequence is TGCAGCGTTGATGAGGGGGCGCGGTATGGCTACACCTTC. Residues: CSVDEGARYGYTF.

This chain links TRBV6-5 with TRBJ2-2; D ambiguous. V lost 0 bases and J 8 bases, leaving 7 bases between the germline ends. This CDR3 comprises 13 residues. Germline assignment: CDR1 MNHEY and CDR2 SVGAGI. Here the CDR3 reads CASSYSIGGELFF. CDR3 coding DNA: TGTGCCAGCAGTTACTCGATAGGGGGGGAGCTGTTTTTT.

Worth noting for this clone: The identical CDR3 is also encoded by other nucleotide sequences in the sample. V and J are TRBV7-8 and TRBJ1-2; TRBD1 matches at 10 bases. Germline lookup yields CDR1 SGHVS and CDR2 FQNEAQ. V lost 4 bases to trimming and J lost 8 bases; unmatched junction nucleotides: 10. CDR3 length equals 15 residues. The CDR3 region is CASSWGRTGGSGYTF. CDR3 in DNA: TGTGCCAGCAGCTGGGGTCGGACAGGGGGGAGCGGCTACACCTTC.

The chain has TRBV7-9 and TRBJ2-7, with D uncertain. Trimming pared 3 bases from V and 0 bases from J, leaving 6 bases between. Per germline, CDR1 SEHNR and CDR2 FQNEAQ (reference sequence). This CDR3 comprises 13 residues. The CDR3 sequence: CASSFLGSYEQYF. The CDR3 region has the DNA TGTGCCAGCAGCTTTCTGGGCTCCTACGAGCAGTACTTC. The full variable domain, with the rest looked up from reference TRBV7-9 and TRBJ2-7, is DTGVSQNPRHKITKRGQNVTFRCDPISEHNRLYWYRQTLGQGPEFLTYFQNEAQLEKSRLLSDRFSAERPKGSFSTLEIQRTEQGDSAMYLCASSFLGSYEQYFGPGTRLTVT.

The chain couples TRBV7-6 to TRBJ1-3; no reliable D call. V dropped 1 base and J dropped 3 bases, with 10 bases sitting between them. The germline gives CDR1 SGHVS, CDR2 FNYEAQ. This CDR3 is 15 amino acids long. DNA for the CDR3: TGTGCCAGCAGCTTAGAGGCAGCCTATGGAAACACCATATATTTT. It codes for CASSLEAAYGNTIYF.

The chain uses TRBV5-1 and TRBJ1-2; D remains unclear. Trimming left V 4 bases short and J 6 bases short, with 16 bases between. Germline CDR1 reads SGHRS; CDR2 reads YFSETQ. The CDR3 consists of 14 residues. The CDR3 loop reads CASSGLGLANGYTF. The DNA of the CDR3 is TGCGCCAGCAGCGGCCTGGGCCTCGCAAATGGCTACACCTTC.

This chain links TRBV11-2 with TRBJ1-1; no definite D call. This CDR3 is built from 14 residues. CDR1 SGHAT and CDR2 FQNNGV come from the germline V gene. V lost 2 bases, J lost 1 base, and 8 bases lay in between. The CDR3 loop is CASSLSTGNTEAFF. The CDR3, as DNA: TGTGCCAGCAGCTTATCGACGGGGAACACTGAAGCTTTCTTT. The whole variable domain, filled in from reference TRBV11-2 and TRBJ1-1, reads EAGVAQSPRYKIIEKRQSVAFWCNPISGHATLYWYQQILGQGPKLLIQFQNNGVVDDSQLPKDRFSAERLKGVDSTLKIQPAKLEDSAVYLCASSLSTGNTEAFFGQGTRLTVV.

The CDR3 DNA reads TGTGCCAGCAGCTTGGATGTAGGGTCTGGGGCCAACGTCCTGACTTTC. It specifies CASSLDVGSGANVLTF. This rearrangement joins TRBV5-8 to TRBJ2-6, with D unclear. Between the trimmed V and J ends, which lost 0 bases and 1 base, there was a span of 8 bases. CDR1 is SGHTS, CDR2 YDEGEE, per germline. This CDR3 is built from 16 residues.

This chain uses TRBV28 with TRBJ2-1, with D maybe TRBD2 (6 bases). The CDR3 spans 12 residues. Germline CDR1 reads MDHEN; CDR2 reads SYDVKM. V was shortened by 6 bases and J by 13 bases, with 16 bases between the two germline ends. Here the CDR3 reads CASRFPGLAQFF. CDR3 sequence (DNA): TGTGCCAGCAGATTTCCGGGACTCGCTCAGTTCTTC.